What follows are 8 T cell receptor beta chains derived from one specimen sequenced in a study of beta chain features in type 1 diabetes. TCRB transcripts that were expressed got sequenced, as all of the isolated RNA had been reverse transcribed. Libraries were prepared by immunoSEQ multiplex PCR; TCRdb keeps only in-frame clonotypes and omits some of them. The profile shows approximately 37,000 clones, about 65% of them singletons. Sample: Tregs from blood. These receptor sequences come from a woman aged 30 to 39 in good health.

The chain combines TRBV7-9 with TRBJ2-1; 9 bases are a match to TRBD2. The CDR3 covers 15 residues. The V and J ends lost 3 bases and 7 bases, in that order; junction bases with no gene match: 7. Looked up from germline, CDR1 is SEHNR and CDR2 is FQNEAQ (reference sequence). CDR3 sequence (DNA): TGTGCCAGCAGCTTTAGCGGGAGTAGGTTAAATGAGCAGTTCTTC. Protein sequence: CASSFSGSRLNEQFF. Drawing the rest from reference TRBV7-9 and TRBJ2-1, the complete variable domain is DTGVSQNPRHKITKRGQNVTFRCDPISEHNRLYWYRQTLGQGPEFLTYFQNEAQLEKSRLLSDRFSAERPKGSFSTLEIQRTEQGDSAMYLCASSFSGSRLNEQFFGPGTRLTVL.

V usage is TRBV7-9 and J usage is TRBJ2-3, with 7 bases lining up with TRBD2. Trimming cost V 4 bases and J 0 bases; bases outside gene matches: 4. Germline V gives CDR1 SEHNR, CDR2 FQNEAQ (reference sequence). The CDR3 totals 15 residues. The CDR3 region is CASSWDYLSTDTQYF. The CDR3 nucleotides are TGTGCCAGCAGCTGGGACTACCTAAGCACAGATACGCAGTATTTT.

This clone was detected only a few times. V is TRBV2 and J is TRBJ2-2, with 9 bases lining up with TRBD1. CDR3 length: 17 residues. V shed 6 bases, J shed 3 bases, and the junction held 11 bases outside the gene matches. Germline V gives CDR1 SNHLY, CDR2 FYNNEI. CDR3 DNA: TGTGCCAGCAGGGAGTTGACAGGGGGTTCGTACACCGGGGAGCTGTTTTTT. This sequence encodes CASRELTGGSYTGELFF.

V usage is TRBV25-1 and J usage is TRBJ1-1, with D perhaps TRBD1 (6 bases). The V gene lost 4 bases and the J gene lost 6 bases, with 9 bases spanning the gap. This CDR3 has 12 residues. CDR1 and CDR2 from the germline V gene are MGHDK and SYGVNS. CDR3 residues: CASSGPGAEAFF. CDR3 sequence (DNA): TGTGCCAGCAGTGGACCAGGGGCTGAAGCTTTCTTT.

The CDR3 protein is CAWSGGSGRAINDEQFF. CDR3 DNA: TGTGCCTGGAGTGGAGGTAGCGGGAGGGCCATCAACGATGAGCAGTTCTTC. This chain connects TRBV30 to TRBJ2-1; 11 nucleotides line up with TRBD2. Germline CDR1 reads GTSNPN; CDR2 reads SVGIG (reference sequence). CDR3 size: 17 residues. Trimming cost V 1 base and J 8 bases; bases outside gene matches: 13.

This clone occurred once. The chain joins TRBV7-2 to TRBJ2-5; a weak D match, TRBD1 (6 bases). The J call could be wrong; TRBJ2-7 is a better fit for the DNA end. Germline CDR1 is SGHTA and CDR2 is FQGNSA. The CDR3 has 14 amino acids. Written as DNA, the CDR3 is TGTGCCAGCAGCTTAGGGACAGAGTTTTACGAGCAGTACTTC. Translating it yields CASSLGTEFYEQYF.

The chain uses TRBV28 and TRBJ2-7; 11 bases are shared with TRBD1. After removal of 5 bases from V and 2 bases from J, the junction contained 8 bases not matched to a gene. Germline V gives CDR1 MDHEN, CDR2 SYDVKM. The CDR3 spans 16 residues. The CDR3 DNA follows: TGTGCCAGCAGTCCCCTACGGGACAGGGGGGCCTACGAGCAGTACTTC. This codes for CASSPLRDRGAYEQYF.

The V and J genes are TRBV4-2 and TRBJ2-1; the match to TRBD2 covers 8 bases. J gave up 10 bases and V 3 bases, and 11 bases lay outside the gene matches. CDR1 is LGHNA, CDR2 YNFKEQ, per germline. The CDR3 covers 15 residues. The CDR3 nucleotides are TGTGCCAGCAGCCACCGGGGGGGGGTATCACCGGAGCAGTTCTTC. The encoded protein is CASSHRGGVSPEQFF.